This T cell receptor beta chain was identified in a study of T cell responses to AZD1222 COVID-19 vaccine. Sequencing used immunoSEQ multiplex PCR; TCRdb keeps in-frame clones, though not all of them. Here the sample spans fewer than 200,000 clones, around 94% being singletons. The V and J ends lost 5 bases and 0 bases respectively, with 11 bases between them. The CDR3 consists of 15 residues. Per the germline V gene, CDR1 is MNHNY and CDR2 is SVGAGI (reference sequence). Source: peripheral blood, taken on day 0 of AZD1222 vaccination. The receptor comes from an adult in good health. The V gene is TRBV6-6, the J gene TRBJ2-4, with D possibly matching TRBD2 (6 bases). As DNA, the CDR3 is TGTGCCAGCAGTCCGCCGGGGGAAGCCAAAAACATTCAGTACTTC. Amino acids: CASSPPGEAKNIQYF.